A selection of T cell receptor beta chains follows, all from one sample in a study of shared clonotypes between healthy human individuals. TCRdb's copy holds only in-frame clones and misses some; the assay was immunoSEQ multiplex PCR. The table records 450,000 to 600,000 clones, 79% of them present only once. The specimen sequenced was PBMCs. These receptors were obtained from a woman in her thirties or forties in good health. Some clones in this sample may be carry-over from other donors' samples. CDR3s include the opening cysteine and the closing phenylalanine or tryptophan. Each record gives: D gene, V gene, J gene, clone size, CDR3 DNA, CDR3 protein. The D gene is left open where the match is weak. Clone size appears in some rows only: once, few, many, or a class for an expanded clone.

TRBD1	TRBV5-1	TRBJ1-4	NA	TGCGCCAGCAGCTACAGGGGTCCTCGGGAAAAACTGTTTTTT	CASSYRGPREKLFF
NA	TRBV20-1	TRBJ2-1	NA	TGCAGTGCTGGCGGGCTGTTCTTC	CSAGGLFF
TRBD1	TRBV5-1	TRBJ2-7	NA	TGCGCCAGCAGCTTGGGGGGGACAGGCTACGAGCAGTACTTC	CASSLGGTGYEQYF
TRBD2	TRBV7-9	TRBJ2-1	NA	TGTGCCAGCAGCTCAACCGGGACTAGCGGGAGGGCCTACAATGAGCAGTTCTTC	CASSSTGTSGRAYNEQFF
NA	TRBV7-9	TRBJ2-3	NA	TGTGCCAGCAGCTTAAATCTCGCGCAGGCGGCCGGCACAGATACGCAGTATTTT	CASSLNLAQAAGTDTQYF
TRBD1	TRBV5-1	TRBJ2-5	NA	TGCGCCAGCAGCTTGGGTCCTTTCCGGACAGGGGGCGAGGAGACCCAGTACTTC	CASSLGPFRTGGEETQYF
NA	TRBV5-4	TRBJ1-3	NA	TGTGCCAGCAGCATAGACCTCAGGGGCCCCAGCTCTGGAAACACCATATATTTT	CASSIDLRGPSSGNTIYF
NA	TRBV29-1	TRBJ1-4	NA	TGCAGCGTACAACAGGCCCGTGGTGAAAAACTGTTTTTT	CSVQQARGEKLFF
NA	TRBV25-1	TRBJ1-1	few	TGTGCCAGCAGTGAATATGGTGAAGCTTTCTTT	CASSEYGEAFF
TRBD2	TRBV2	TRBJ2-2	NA	TGTGCCAGCAGTGTTAGCGGGAGTATCACCGGGGAGCTGTTTTTT	CASSVSGSITGELFF
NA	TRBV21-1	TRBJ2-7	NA	TGTGCCAGCAGCACTAGGCCTAGCTCTTACTACGAGCAGTACTTC	CASSTRPSSYYEQYF
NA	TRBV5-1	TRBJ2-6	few	TGCGCCAGCAGCTTGGGGGTCACCTCTGGGGCCAACGTCCTGACTTTC	CASSLGVTSGANVLTF